The 16 T cell receptor beta chains in this list originate from one sample, sequenced in a study of blood T cell repertoires in COVID-19. Data came from immunoSEQ multiplex PCR; TCRdb stores just in-frame clones and leaves some out. The sample carries about 250,000 clones, approximately 85% recorded once. Sequences were obtained from PBMCs or T cells enriched from blood (not recorded which). These receptor sequences come from a woman aged 25-40 years who had recovered from COVID-19.

This chain uses TRBV7-6 with TRBJ2-7, with D possibly being TRBD2 (5 bases). Per germline, CDR1 SGHVS and CDR2 FNYEAQ. This CDR3 comprises 14 residues. V lost 5 bases and J lost 11, with 22 bases in between. The CDR3, as DNA: TGTGCCAGCAGCCCGGGATCTCCTAGTAGGGTAGAGTACTTC. Protein product: CASSPGSPSRVEYF.

The gene calls are TRBV11-2 and TRBJ1-6; D uncertain. CDR1 SGHAT and CDR2 FQNNGV come from the germline V gene. Trimming cost V 4 bases and J 0 bases, with 7 bases left between them. The CDR3 is 15 residues long. The CDR3 DNA reads TGTGCCAGCAGCTACTCGAGCTCCTATAATTCACCCCTCCACTTT. Translating it yields CASSYSSSYNSPLHF.

This clone appeared a few times. The V call is TRBV4-1, the J call TRBJ1-4; 7 bases fit TRBD1. The CDR3 spans 19 residues. With 4 bases clipped from V and 0 bases from J, the junction kept 14 bases outside the gene matches. CDR1 is MGHRA, CDR2 YSYEKL, per germline. CDR3 bases: TGCGCCAGCAGCCGGCGGTTCTTACAGGGGTCCCCAACTAATGAAAAACTGTTTTTT. Its translation: CASSRRFLQGSPTNEKLFF.

Only one count was recorded for this clone. DNA for the CDR3: TGTGCCAGCAGCTTAGATATCGGGCAGGGGGCTTTTGGCTACACCTTC. Translating it yields CASSLDIGQGAFGYTF. V is TRBV11-2 and J is TRBJ1-2, with 8 nucleotides matching TRBD1. The germline gives CDR1 SGHAT, CDR2 FQNNGV. The CDR3 consists of 16 residues. Losses at the gene ends were 0 bases for V and 7 bases for J; bases not matched to a gene: 10.

This chain links TRBV9 with TRBJ1-3; D not resolved. With 3 bases removed from V and 1 base from J, the gap between germline ends came to 8 bases. Germline values: CDR1 SGDLS, CDR2 YYNGEE. This CDR3 is 14 amino acids long. The CDR3 loop reads CASSESGSGNTIYF. The CDR3 bases are TGTGCCAGCAGCGAGTCGGGGTCTGGAAACACCATATATTTT.

This chain joins TRBV4-1 and TRBJ1-4; a weak D match, TRBD1 (6 bases). This CDR3 region has 17 residues. V lost 2 bases, J lost 4 bases, and 17 bases lay in between. The germline V gene encodes CDR1 MGHRA and CDR2 YSYEKL. This CDR3 is CASSQRVRTAYNEKLFF. The DNA of the CDR3 is TGCGCCAGCAGCCAACGGGTACGGACAGCTTATAATGAAAAACTGTTTTTT.

The chain combines TRBV24-1 with TRBJ2-1, with a possible D match to TRBD2 (5 bases). Germline CDR1 reads KGHDR; CDR2 reads SFDVKD. This CDR3 spans 16 amino acids. V lost 3 bases to trimming and J lost 3 bases, with 14 bases between them. This CDR3 reads CATSDQWGDIYNEQFF. The DNA of the CDR3 is TGTGCCACCAGTGATCAATGGGGAGACATCTACAATGAGCAGTTCTTC.

V gene TRBV11-2 combines with J gene TRBJ2-3; 8 bases line up with TRBD2. V dropped 4 bases and J dropped 6; count of bases not matched to a gene: 12. The CDR3 totals 16 residues. The germline V gene encodes CDR1 SGHAT and CDR2 FQNNGV. CDR3 in amino acids: CASSSMPGLGGDTQYF. DNA of the CDR3: TGTGCCAGCAGCTCTATGCCGGGACTAGGGGGGGATACGCAGTATTTT.

This rearrangement joins TRBV11-2 to TRBJ1-1, with 7 nucleotides matching TRBD1. There are 14 residues in the CDR3. Unmatched junction bases numbered 7, after V lost 5 bases and J lost 4 bases. CDR1 and CDR2 (germline): SGHAT, FQNNGV. CDR3 coding DNA: TGTGCCAGCAGCCCGATGACAGGGTTCACTGAAGCTTTCTTT. This gives the protein CASSPMTGFTEAFF.

This clone was detected once. This chain links TRBV2 with TRBJ1-1; TRBD1 matches 7 bases. The V gene end was trimmed by 7 bases and the J gene end by 4 bases; junction bases not matched to a gene: 6. From germline, CDR1 is SNHLY and CDR2 FYNNEI. This CDR3 has 13 residues. CDR3 nucleotides: TGTGCCAGCACCCTAAACAGGGGCACTGAAGCTTTCTTT. Translated, it gives CASTLNRGTEAFF.

The rearrangement uses TRBV11-2 and TRBJ2-1, with 9 bases lining up with TRBD2. V lost 1 base and J lost 3; bases outside the gene matches: 7. The CDR3 covers 17 residues. Germline assignment: CDR1 SGHAT and CDR2 FQNNGV. The CDR3: CASSLGRGRGGYNEQFF. The CDR3 DNA reads TGTGCCAGCAGCTTAGGTCGAGGGCGGGGGGGCTACAATGAGCAGTTCTTC.

This chain uses TRBV28 with TRBJ2-3; 7 bases fit TRBD1. V dropped 3 bases and J dropped 2; count of bases not matched to a gene: 5. The CDR3 covers 15 residues. CDR1 is MDHEN, CDR2 SYDVKM, per germline. CDR3 amino acids: CASSLDRHYTDTQYF. In DNA form, the CDR3 reads TGTGCCAGCAGTTTGGACAGGCACTACACAGATACGCAGTATTTT.

The chain employs TRBV7-9 and TRBJ2-7; 12 nucleotides agree with TRBD2. Germline V CDR1 and CDR2: SEHNR, FQNEAQ (reference sequence). V gave up 5 bases and J gave up 6 bases; unmatched junction bases: 11. The CDR3 spans 16 residues. The CDR3 here is CASSPSGGASSTEQYF. In nucleotides, the CDR3 is TGTGCCAGCAGCCCTAGCGGGGGGGCCTCAAGTACCGAGCAGTACTTC.

This chain links TRBV6-2 or TRBV6-3 with TRBJ2-7; 7 bases match TRBD2. Germline trimming cut 0 bases from V and 12 bases from J; bases unmatched to any gene: 5. The germline CDR1 and CDR2 sequences are MNHEY and SVGEGT. This CDR3 spans 12 amino acids. The CDR3 coding sequence is TGTGCCAGCAGTTACTCGACTAGCCGGGGGTACTTC. Protein sequence: CASSYSTSRGYF.

For the CDR3, the DNA is TGTGCCAGCAGTTCCCCAGGACAGAGAGAGACCCAGTACTTC. As protein: CASSSPGQRETQYF. The chain is built from TRBV6-6 and TRBJ2-5; D perhaps matches TRBD1 (6 bases). The CDR3 contains 14 residues. CDR1 MNHNY and CDR2 SVGAGI come from the germline V gene (reference sequence). Trimming stripped 4 bases from V and 4 bases from J, with 13 bases between.

This chain joins TRBV11-3 and TRBJ2-3; TRBD2 might be the D (5 bases). The CDR3 totals 14 residues. Germline V gene data show CDR1 as SGHNT and CDR2 as YENEEA. V shed 5 bases and J shed 4 bases, with 13 bases lying between them. CDR3 DNA: TGTGCCAGCAGCCAAGGGAGAGGCGCAGATACGCAGTATTTT. It codes for CASSQGRGADTQYF. Combining the CDR3 with reference TRBV11-3 and TRBJ2-3 gives the whole variable domain EAGVVQSPRYKIIEKKQPVAFWCNPISGHNTLYWYLQNLGQGPELLIRYENEEAVDDSQLPKDRFSAERLKGVDSTLKIQPAELGDSAVYLCASSQGRGADTQYFGPGTRLTVL.